A single sample is the source of the 20 T cell receptor beta chains below, sequenced in a study of cytomegalovirus exposure and HLA in healthy donors. The PCR employed 60 Vbeta primers together with 13 Jbeta primers. Produced via immunoSEQ multiplex PCR; TCRdb's table is partial and in-frame only. The repertoire includes roughly 170,000 clones, around 80% of them detected once, and around 1.2% sits in the top ten. Sample: PBMCs. The receptors stem from a girl aged 2-15 years in good health and CMV-seropositive.

This sequence joins TRBV7-7 and TRBJ2-2, with 8 bases aligning to TRBD1. V shed 5 bases and J 5 bases; nucleotides not matched to a gene: 7. Germline V gene lookup returns CDR1 SSHAT and CDR2 FNYEAQ (reference sequence). The CDR3 is 15 amino acids. The CDR3 reads CASSPGTGDTGELFF. As DNA, the CDR3 is TGTGCCAGCAGCCCCGGGACAGGTGATACCGGGGAGCTGTTTTTT.

This clone came up once. The V gene is TRBV2, the J gene TRBJ2-1; D might be TRBD2 (5 bases). The germline CDR1 and CDR2 sequences are SNHLY and FYNNEI. V shed 6 bases and J shed 10 bases, with 10 bases lying between them. This CDR3 region has 11 residues. Here the CDR3 reads CASREGCEQFF. Written as DNA, the CDR3 is TGTGCCAGCAGAGAGGGCTGCGAGCAGTTCTTC.

The J gene is TRBJ2-3, the V gene TRBV9; 10 bases are shared with TRBD2. In germline, CDR1 is SGDLS, CDR2 YYNGEE. CDR3 length: 17 amino acids. V shed 1 base and J 4 bases; nucleotides not matched to a gene: 9. DNA of the CDR3: TGTGCCAGCAGCGTATACACTAGCGGGATAGGTGCAGATACGCAGTATTTT. Its translation: CASSVYTSGIGADTQYF.

The J gene is TRBJ2-1, the V gene TRBV27; the match to TRBD2 covers 13 bases. Losses at the gene ends were 5 bases for V and 8 bases for J; bases not matched to a gene: 9. Germline CDR1 and CDR2: MNHEY and SMNVEV (reference sequence). The CDR3 loop spans 16 amino acids. The CDR3 protein is CASSLKLAGGPHEQFF. Here the CDR3 DNA reads TGTGCCAGCAGTCTCAAACTAGCGGGGGGGCCCCATGAGCAGTTCTTC.

The CDR3 DNA reads as TGTGCCAGCAGCTTAACCCTTTCAGGGGAGGAGCAGTACTTC. Residues: CASSLTLSGEEQYF. This chain uses TRBV11-2 with TRBJ2-7, with a possible D match to TRBD1 (6 bases). The CDR3 sequence is 14 residues long. From germline, CDR1 is SGHAT and CDR2 FQNNGV. V lost 2 bases and J 7 bases, leaving 15 bases between the germline ends. The variable domain in full, with the rest retrieved from reference TRBV11-2 and TRBJ2-7, is EAGVAQSPRYKIIEKRQSVAFWCNPISGHATLYWYQQILGQGPKLLIQFQNNGVVDDSQLPKDRFSAERLKGVDSTLKIQPAKLEDSAVYLCASSLTLSGEEQYFGPGTRLTVT.

The chain recombines TRBV4-1 with TRBJ2-1; no clear D gene. V was pared by 3 bases and J by 12 bases, with 15 bases between. From germline, CDR1 is MGHRA and CDR2 YSYEKL. This CDR3 has 13 amino acids. This CDR3 reads CASSQLYDSWQFF. The CDR3, as DNA: TGCGCCAGCAGCCAGCTGTACGACTCCTGGCAGTTCTTC.

The chain has TRBV10-2 and TRBJ1-5; D is perhaps TRBD1 (5 bases). Trimming shortened V by 3 bases and J by 7 bases, and 13 bases separated the two germline ends. From germline, CDR1 is WSHSY and CDR2 SAAADI. This CDR3 contains 14 residues. CDR3 DNA sequence: TGCGCCAGCAGTGATCGGGACTATACCCAGCCCCAGCATTTT. As protein: CASSDRDYTQPQHF.

V and J are TRBV28 and TRBJ2-1; D possibly corresponds to TRBD2 (7 bases). Germline V CDR1 and CDR2: MDHEN, SYDVKM. Trimming left V 10 bases short and J 10 bases short, with 20 bases between. This CDR3 region has 13 residues. The CDR3 loop reads CATLWGGLGEQFF. The CDR3 DNA reads TGTGCCACCCTATGGGGGGGCCTCGGAGAGCAGTTCTTC.

The genes are TRBV6-6 and TRBJ2-7; maybe TRBD2 (5 bases). V was pared by 1 base and J by 3 bases, with 10 bases between. Looked up from germline, CDR1 is MNHNY and CDR2 is SVGAGI (reference sequence). The CDR3 runs 14 residues. The CDR3 spells CASSYLGGLYEQYF. CDR3 in DNA: TGTGCCAGCAGTTACTTGGGCGGACTCTACGAGCAGTACTTC.

The chain carries TRBV19 and TRBJ1-5, with a weak D call TRBD1 (5 bases). This CDR3 comprises 15 residues. Trimming pared 7 bases from V and 1 base from J, leaving 14 bases between. Germline V lookup: CDR1 LNHDA, CDR2 SQIVND (reference sequence). The CDR3 nucleotides are TGTGCCAGTAAAGGGGTCGGCCAAAGCAATCAGCCCCAGCATTTT. Its protein is CASKGVGQSNQPQHF.

This chain joins TRBV5-6 and TRBJ2-5; TRBD2 might be the D (6 bases). Trimming removed 0 bases at V and 4 bases at J, with 13 bases between. Per the germline V gene, CDR1 is SGHDT and CDR2 is YYEEEE. The CDR3 loop spans 15 amino acids. CDR3 in DNA: TGTGCCAGCAGCTTGGAGGGCCCCGGGGGAGAGACCCAGTACTTC. It specifies CASSLEGPGGETQYF.

The chain recombines TRBV6-5 with TRBJ1-2; D unclear. The V gene lost 5 bases and the J gene lost 4 bases, with 11 bases spanning the gap. The CDR3 has 13 amino acids. The germline V gene has CDR1 MNHEY and CDR2 SVGAGI. The CDR3 loop reads CASSPGNFYGYTF. In DNA, the CDR3 is TGTGCCAGCAGTCCCGGGAACTTCTATGGCTACACCTTC.

The chain has TRBV5-1 and TRBJ2-3; perhaps TRBD2 as D (5 bases). Germline values: CDR1 SGHRS, CDR2 YFSETQ. CDR3 length equals 14 residues. Trimming took off 2 bases at V and 5 bases at J, with 12 bases between the two ends. The CDR3 here is CASSLGSSGDTQYF. The CDR3 DNA sequence: TGCGCCAGCAGCTTAGGGAGCTCTGGAGATACGCAGTATTTT.

This clone was seen more than once but under ten times. The same CDR3 arises from other DNA sequences in this sample as well. The rearrangement uses TRBV5-4 and TRBJ2-3; D might be TRBD2 (6 bases). CDR1 and CDR2 from the germline V gene are SGHNT and YYREEE (reference sequence). The CDR3 length is 14 residues. V was clipped by 0 bases and J by 1 base, with 6 bases between them. This CDR3 is CASSLAGGTDTQYF. The CDR3 DNA follows: TGTGCCAGCAGCTTGGCGGGGGGCACAGATACGCAGTATTTT.

This chain links TRBV11-2 with TRBJ1-1, with D hard to call. V lost 0 bases and J lost 7, with 6 bases in between. CDR3 length equals 12 residues. Germline CDR1 SGHAT, CDR2 FQNNGV. CDR3 sequence (DNA): TGTGCCAGCAGCTTAGATCGTAGTGAAGCTTTCTTT. Translated, it gives CASSLDRSEAFF.

This clone has only one observation. This chain links TRBV5-1 with TRBJ2-1, with 10 bases fitting TRBD2. CDR1 is SGHRS and CDR2 is YFSETQ in the germline V gene. V dropped 4 bases and J dropped 6; count of bases not matched to a gene: 10. This CDR3 region has 16 residues. CDR3 amino acids: CASSTRPGLASNEQFF. In DNA form, the CDR3 reads TGCGCCAGCAGCACCCGGCCGGGACTAGCGTCCAATGAGCAGTTCTTC.

The chain combines TRBV6-1 with TRBJ2-1; TRBD2 matches at 11 bases. After removal of 6 bases from V and 0 bases from J, the junction contained 1 base not matched to a gene. The CDR3 has 15 residues. Germline V CDR1 and CDR2: MNHNS, SASEGT. The CDR3, as DNA: TGTGCCAGCAGGGGACTAGCGGCCTCCTACAATGAGCAGTTCTTC. Translation: CASRGLAASYNEQFF.

V usage is TRBV6-5 and J usage is TRBJ2-7; the D is unclear. The CDR3 covers 15 residues. The germline V and J ends were trimmed by 0 bases and 3 bases, with 12 bases remaining between them. Per germline, CDR1 MNHEY and CDR2 SVGAGI. CDR3 amino acids: CASSYSFESNYEQYF. The CDR3 bases are TGTGCCAGCAGTTACTCGTTCGAGTCGAACTACGAGCAGTACTTC.

The rearrangement joins TRBV7-3 to TRBJ2-3; TRBD1 matches 8 bases. Germline assignment: CDR1 SGHTA and CDR2 FQGTGA. This CDR3 has 17 residues. Losses at the gene ends were 2 bases for V and 0 bases for J; bases not matched to a gene: 7. The CDR3 DNA reads TGTGCCAGCAGCTTATATTTCGGGACAGGAAGCACAGATACGCAGTATTTT. This encodes CASSLYFGTGSTDTQYF.

This clone has just a few counts. The chain couples TRBV28 to TRBJ1-1; 8 bases are a match to TRBD1. This CDR3 spans 17 amino acids. V lost 1 base to trimming and J lost 5 bases; unmatched junction nucleotides: 12. CDR1 and CDR2 (germline): MDHEN, SYDVKM. Written as DNA, the CDR3 is TGTGCCAGCAGTTTATTCCCCTACAGGACAGGGAGGACTGAAGCTTTCTTT. Protein: CASSLFPYRTGRTEAFF.